This record concerns one TCR beta chain sequence. Sequencing was performed with immunoSEQ multiplex PCR; in TCRdb, only in-frame clones are kept and a portion is missing. The top ten hold 10% to 15% of the sample, which has about 180,000 clones, about 81% seen once. CDR1 is MGHRA, CDR2 YSYEKL, per germline. V shed 0 bases, J shed 1 base, and the junction held 7 bases outside the gene matches. This CDR3 comprises 18 residues. The sample is drawn from a study of blood T cell repertoires in COVID-19. Patients from Seattle were sampled longitudinally, starting during active infection. The genes are TRBV4-1 and TRBJ2-1; 9 positions agree with TRBD1. The sample was peripheral blood. This receptor was identified in a woman of 80 years or more with COVID-19, enrolled during active disease. The CDR3 region is CASSQEWTGQGSYNEQFF. CDR3 nucleotide sequence: TGCGCCAGCAGCCAAGAATGGACGGGACAGGGTTCCTACAATGAGCAGTTCTTC.